Below, one T cell receptor (beta chain) is given with its context. This receptor's antigen is unknown. No clone much larger than this one lies a single base away; base qualities are absent. These data are taken from a study of STAT5B mutations in CD4+ large granular lymphocyte leukemia (dated by TCRdb to the early 2020s). Broadly, across the study: Among the healthy controls, the CDR3 'QG' motif was associated with a particular HLA allele. TCRbeta repertoires of CD4+ T-cell large granular lymphocyte leukemia patients were compared with those of healthy blood donors. Flow cytometry on FACSCanto II or FACSVerse showed that the purified fractions were more than 95% pure among lymphocytes. Study-level results and caveats: Each patient's main leukemic clonotypes were private, but roughly a quarter of these clonotypes showed up at low frequency in the non-leukemic repertoires of other patients. Compared with healthy CD4+ repertoires, CD4-sorted patient repertoires appeared more clonal, and this difference remained even after the putative leukemic clones were removed. Enrichment of TRBV06-family usage was observed among the top patient clones (8/27) relative to healthy controls (2/35). The data were not HLA-matched, and the relatively small sample size could explain the higher clonality seen in CD4+ compared with CD8+ T-LGLL.

The immunoSEQ assay at survey resolution was used to sequence TCRbeta rearrangements from genomic DNA. In the source study's methods: In the TCR sequencing data, the smallest productive clonotype frequency that could be detected was 2.59 x 10-5. Only productive TCRbeta rearrangements, defined as complete and in-frame sequences, were included in the analyses. Sample clonality was computed as Simpson clonality in the immunoSEQ Analyzer version 3.0. Clones were grouped by frequency into very rare, small, medium, large (1-20%) or hyperexpanded (>20%) categories. Generation probabilities were estimated with OLGA 1.2.3, V-gene circos plots were made with VDJtools, specificities were searched in VDJdb, and CDR3 motifs were identified with GLIPH. Here the immuneACCESS table is served through TCRdb, limited to in-frame sequences with V and J called. Missing clones are a known gap in these copies; in checked studies unresolved V genes cover under half, and the rest lacks a known reason. That table furnishes V, J and clone size, whereas the DNA furnished D and trimming. The sample table lists approximately 31,000 clones, approximately 70% of them with a count of one. The biggest ten clones account for roughly 2% of the sample.

Buffy coats from 37 blood donors, supplied by the Finnish Red Cross blood service, were used as healthy controls. All TCR-sequenced material derived from peripheral blood: patient blood samples and healthy donor buffy coats. Ficoll-Hypaque gradient centrifugation was used to isolate peripheral blood mononuclear cells. For the healthy controls, CD4+ cells were obtained from buffy coats by magnetic purification. Genomic DNA was extracted using the Gentra Puregene Cell and Tissue kit, and a Qubit 2.0 fluorometer was used to quantify it. For CDR1 and CDR2, the germline V gene lists SGHRS and YFSETQ. The cysteine opens and the phenylalanine closes a CDR3 of 14 amino acids. The only DNA kept is the CDR3, 42 bases in frame from the first base. V was cut back by 2 bases and J by 0 bases, leaving a gap of 9 bases between them.

This receptor was obtained from a human donor in good health. The chain was built from TRBV5-1 and TRBJ2-7; the D gene is possibly TRBD1 or TRBD2, each agreeing over 6 bases. The sample taken for sequencing was CD4+ T cells from blood buffy coats. The CDR3 region has the sequence CASSLGGGSYEQYF. The nucleotides are TGCGCCAGCAGCTTAGGAGGGGGCTCCTACGAGCAGTACTTC.